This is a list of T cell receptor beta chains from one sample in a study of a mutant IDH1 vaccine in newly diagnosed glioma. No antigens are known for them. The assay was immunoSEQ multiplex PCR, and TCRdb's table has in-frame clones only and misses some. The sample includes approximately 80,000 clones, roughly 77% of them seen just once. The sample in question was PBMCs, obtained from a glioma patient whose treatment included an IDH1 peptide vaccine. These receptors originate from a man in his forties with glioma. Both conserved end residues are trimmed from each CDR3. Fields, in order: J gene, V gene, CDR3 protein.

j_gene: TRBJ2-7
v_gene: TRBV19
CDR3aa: ASSPLAGGPSYEQY

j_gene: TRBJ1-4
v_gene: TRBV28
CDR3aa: ASRSNTLGYEKLF

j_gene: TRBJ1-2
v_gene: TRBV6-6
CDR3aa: ASSTTAPNYGYT

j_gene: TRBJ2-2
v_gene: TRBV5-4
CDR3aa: ASSSDSRNTGELF

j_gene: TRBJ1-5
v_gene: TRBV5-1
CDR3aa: ASSVDGNSNQPQH

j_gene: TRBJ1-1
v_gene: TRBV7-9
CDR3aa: ASSLVGGNTEAF

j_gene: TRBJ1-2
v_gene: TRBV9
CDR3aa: ASRAFYGYT

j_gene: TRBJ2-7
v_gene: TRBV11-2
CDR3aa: ASSLSLYEQY

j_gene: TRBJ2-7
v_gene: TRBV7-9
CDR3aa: ASSFGDYEQY

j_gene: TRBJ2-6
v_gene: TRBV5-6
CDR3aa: ASSFSGANVLT

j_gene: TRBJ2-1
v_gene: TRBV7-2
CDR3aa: ASSPTSGGIYNEQF

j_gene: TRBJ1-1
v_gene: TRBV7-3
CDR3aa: ASSFRQGGEAF

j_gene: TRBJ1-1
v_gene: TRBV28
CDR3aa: ASLTGNTEAF

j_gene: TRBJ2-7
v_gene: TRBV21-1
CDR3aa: ASSKGGPWGALNEQY

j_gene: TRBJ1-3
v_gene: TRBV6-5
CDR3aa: ASRTVPSGNTIY

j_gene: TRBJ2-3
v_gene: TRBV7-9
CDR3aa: ASSLEAGGPADTQY

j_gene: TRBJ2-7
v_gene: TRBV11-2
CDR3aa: ASSSELAGDYEQY

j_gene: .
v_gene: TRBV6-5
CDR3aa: ASSRLAVVYEQY

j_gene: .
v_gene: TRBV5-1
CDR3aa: ASSPGQFEQY

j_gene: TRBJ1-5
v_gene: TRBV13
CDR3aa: ASSLWTVSNQPQH

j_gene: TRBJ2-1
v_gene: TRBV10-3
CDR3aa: AISSNRNYNEQF

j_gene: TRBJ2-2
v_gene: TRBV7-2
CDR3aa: ASSLYGAGANTGELF

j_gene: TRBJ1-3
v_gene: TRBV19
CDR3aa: ASSKSGNTIY

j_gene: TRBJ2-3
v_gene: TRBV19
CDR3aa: ASSMEVGTDTQY

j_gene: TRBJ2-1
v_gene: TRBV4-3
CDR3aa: ASSQDVQGTDNEQF

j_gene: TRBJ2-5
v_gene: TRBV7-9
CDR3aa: ASSESETQY

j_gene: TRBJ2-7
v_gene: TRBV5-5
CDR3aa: ASSPTGDYEQY

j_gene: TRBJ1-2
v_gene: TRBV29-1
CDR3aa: SVAQGGYT

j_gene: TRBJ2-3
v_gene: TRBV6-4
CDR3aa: ASSDSGHSSTDTQY

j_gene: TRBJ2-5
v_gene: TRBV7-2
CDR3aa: ASSSGDRVETQY

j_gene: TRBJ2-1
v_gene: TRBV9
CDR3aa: ASSVGGGRPDEQF

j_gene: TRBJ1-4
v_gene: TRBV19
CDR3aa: ASSISLGRRGTTNEKLF

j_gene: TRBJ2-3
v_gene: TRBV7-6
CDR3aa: ASSPLAGGSTDTQY

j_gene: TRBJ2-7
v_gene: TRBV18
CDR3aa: ASSWTGGDEQY

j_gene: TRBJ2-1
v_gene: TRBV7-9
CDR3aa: ASSLEGVSGWYNEQF

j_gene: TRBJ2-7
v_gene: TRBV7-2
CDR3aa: ASSVDYSSYEQY

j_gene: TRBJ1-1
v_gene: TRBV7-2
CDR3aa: ASSLLGARGRTEAF